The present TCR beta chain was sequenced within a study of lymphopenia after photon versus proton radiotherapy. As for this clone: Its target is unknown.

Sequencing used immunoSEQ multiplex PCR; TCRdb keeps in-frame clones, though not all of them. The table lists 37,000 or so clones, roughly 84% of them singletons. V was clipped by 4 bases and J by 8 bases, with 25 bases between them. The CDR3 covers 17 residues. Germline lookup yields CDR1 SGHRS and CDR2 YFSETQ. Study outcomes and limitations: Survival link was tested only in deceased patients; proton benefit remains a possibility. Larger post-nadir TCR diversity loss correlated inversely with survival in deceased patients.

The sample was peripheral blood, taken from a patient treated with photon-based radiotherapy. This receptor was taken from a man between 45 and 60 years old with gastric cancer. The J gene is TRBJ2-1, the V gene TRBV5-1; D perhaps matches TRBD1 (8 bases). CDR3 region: CASSTGQGRTGGHEQFF. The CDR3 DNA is TGCGCCAGCAGCACCGGACAGGGTCGAACGGGAGGCCATGAGCAGTTCTTC.